This T cell receptor beta chain was observed in a study of T cells in localized non-small cell lung cancer. Whole-study findings and limits: The highest T cell clonality was in uninvolved adjacent lung, above tumor. The appearance of a median roughly 58 of the top 100 tumor clones was seen in adjacent lung.

The V end lost 0 bases, the J end lost 6 bases, and 18 bases lay between the germline ends. Germline V lookup: CDR1 SGHRS, CDR2 YFSETQ. The CDR3 loop spans 16 amino acids. Only in-frame clones appear in the TCRdb table, and some are missing; sequencing was by immunoSEQ multiplex PCR. This table holds fewer than 1,500 clones, 21% found once. Regarding this clone: Its antigen is as yet unknown.

The clonotype was recovered from a male donor at least 60 years old with stage III lung adenocarcinoma. The sequenced sample was normal lung tissue next to the tumor, obtained before any cancer treatment. The chain links TRBV5-1 to TRBJ1-2; TRBD1 might be the D (5 bases). The CDR3 bases are TGCGCCAGCAGCTTGGCCGTTTCTTCAGGGAGCGATGGCTACACCTTC. This encodes CASSLAVSSGSDGYTF.